The 10 T cell receptor beta chains below were found in one sample sequenced in a study of identical twins. One entry per CDR3 protein results from TCRdb running MiXCR on the 5' RACE reads. The profile shows about 280,000 distinct CDR3 sequences, under 9% of them singletons. The data were also submitted as part of a second study, on yellow fever vaccine responses in identical twins.

Sequenced material: memory (CD45RO+) T cells sorted from blood. The source is a young woman in good health.

The chain has TRBV3-1 and TRBJ2-2; TRBD1 matches at 11 bases. CDR1 and CDR2 (germline): LGHDT, YNNKEL (reference sequence). The ends lost 4 bases at V and 4 bases at J; junction bases unmatched: 2. There are 15 residues in the CDR3. The chain's CDR3 is CASSRGTGGTGELFF. DNA of the CDR3: TGTGCCAGCAGCCGTGGGACAGGGGGCACCGGGGAGCTGTTTTTT. Filled out from reference TRBV3-1 and TRBJ2-2, the complete variable domain reads DTAVSQTPKYLVTQMGNDKSIKCEQNLGHDTMYWYKQDSKKFLKIMFSYNNKELIINETVPNRFSPKSPDKAHLNLHINSLELGDSAVYFCASSRGTGGTGELFFGEGSRLTVL.

This clonotype was seen at least ten times. The chain joins TRBV6-5 to TRBJ2-7; D is tentatively TRBD1 or TRBD2 (6 bases each). Germline-derived CDR1 and CDR2 are MNHEY and SVGAGI. The CDR3 covers 13 residues. The V gene lost 4 bases and the J gene lost 2 bases, with 9 bases spanning the gap. DNA of the CDR3: TGTGCCAGCAGTTGGAGGGACACCTACGAGCAGTACTTC. As protein: CASSWRDTYEQYF.

The sample holds many counts of this clonotype. V is TRBV5-6 and J is TRBJ1-2, with unresolved D. V lost 1 base, J lost 8 bases, and 12 bases lay in between. The length of the CDR3 is 13 residues. Germline CDR1 reads SGHDT; CDR2 reads YYEEEE. The CDR3 loop is CASSLNEGEGYTF. The CDR3 coding sequence is TGTGCCAGCAGCTTGAATGAGGGTGAAGGCTACACCTTC.

A few counts support this clonotype. The rearrangement uses TRBV25-1 and TRBJ1-1; no clear D gene. The germline V gene has CDR1 MGHDK and CDR2 SYGVNS. Trimming stripped 10 bases from V and 6 bases from J, with 15 bases between. The CDR3 runs 12 residues. This CDR3 reads CATQPGSAEAFF. CDR3 sequence (DNA): TGTGCCACCCAGCCAGGCAGCGCTGAAGCTTTCTTT.

This clonotype showed up just a few times. The CDR3 DNA follows: TGTGCCACCAGCCAATCCTCGGGGGGGATCTACGAGCAGTACTTC. This sequence encodes CATSQSSGGIYEQYF. The J gene is TRBJ2-7, the V gene TRBV15, with TRBD2 matching over 8 bases. Germline V gene lookup returns CDR1 LNHNV and CDR2 YYDKDF (reference sequence). Trimming cost V 5 bases and J 3 bases; bases outside gene matches: 9. CDR3 length: 15 amino acids.

The V gene is TRBV12-3 or TRBV12-4, the J gene TRBJ1-1, with 8 bases lining up with TRBD1. The V gene end was trimmed by 3 bases and the J gene end by 4 bases; junction bases not matched to a gene: 4. The CDR3 loop spans 14 amino acids. CDR3 sequence: CASSFRTGPTEAFF. For the CDR3, the DNA is TGTGCCAGCAGTTTCAGGACAGGGCCCACTGAAGCTTTCTTT.

This clonotype came up a few times. This chain links TRBV28 with TRBJ2-3; D unclear. Germline lookup yields CDR1 MDHEN and CDR2 SYDVKM. This CDR3 contains 12 residues. Trimming stripped 5 bases from V and 9 bases from J, with 12 bases between. The CDR3 DNA reads as TGTGCCAGCAGTCGAGGTGGTCAGACGCAGTATTTT. The encoded protein is CASSRGGQTQYF.

There are a few counts of this clonotype. The chain joins TRBV28 to TRBJ2-1, with a tentative D call TRBD2 (5 bases). Trimming pared 3 bases from V and 15 bases from J, leaving 12 bases between. Per germline, CDR1 MDHEN and CDR2 SYDVKM. The CDR3 length is 11 residues. CDR3 nucleotide sequence: TGTGCCAGCAGTTTGGCTAGCTCCCTGTTCTTC. This encodes CASSLASSLFF.

This clonotype was picked up a small number of times. The chain recombines TRBV28 with TRBJ2-2; D is tentatively TRBD1 or TRBD2 (5 bases each). V was shortened by 6 bases and J by 1 base, with 18 bases between the two germline ends. The CDR3 contains 17 residues. CDR1 MDHEN and CDR2 SYDVKM come from the germline V gene. CDR3 amino acids: CASSTVGTGLNTGELFF. DNA for the CDR3: TGTGCCAGCAGCACGGTGGGGACGGGATTGAACACCGGGGAGCTGTTTTTT.

The chain combines TRBV12-3 or TRBV12-4 with TRBJ1-1; D remains unclear. The CDR3 sequence is 16 residues long. Trimming stripped 3 bases from V and 1 base from J, with 15 bases between. The CDR3, as DNA: TGTGCCAGCAGTTTTATTCCACCAACCAAGAACACTGAAGCTTTCTTT. Encoded protein: CASSFIPPTKNTEAFF.